A single sample is the source of the 17 T cell receptor beta chains below, sequenced in a study of blood T cell repertoires in COVID-19. The assay was immunoSEQ multiplex PCR, and TCRdb's table has in-frame clones only and misses some. This repertoire shows approximately 26,000 clones, approximately 77% found once; its top ten account for around 16%. Sample: peripheral blood. The receptors were sampled from a man older than 75 with active or convalescent COVID-19.

CDR3 nucleotides: TGTGCCAGCAGGGCAACAGGGTCCCATAATTCACCCCTCCACTTT. Protein product: CASRATGSHNSPLHF. V is TRBV2 and J is TRBJ1-6, with D perhaps matching TRBD1 (6 bases). V lost 6 bases and J lost 5, with 14 bases in between. The CDR3 length is 15 residues. Germline V lookup: CDR1 SNHLY, CDR2 FYNNEI.

This rearrangement joins TRBV6-2 or TRBV6-3 to TRBJ1-1, with TRBD1 matching 8 bases. The CDR3 consists of 15 residues. Germline CDR1 reads MNHEY; CDR2 reads SVGEGT. V was clipped by 6 bases and J by 5 bases; unmatched bases: 11. The CDR3: CASSLIRTGWTEAFF. CDR3 sequence (DNA): TGTGCCAGCAGCCTAATAAGGACAGGGTGGACTGAAGCTTTCTTT.

V and J are TRBV7-2 and TRBJ2-7; a weak D match, TRBD2 (6 bases). CDR1 is SGHTA, CDR2 FQGNSA, per germline. The CDR3 covers 17 residues. Trimming pared 5 bases from V and 2 bases from J, leaving 22 bases between. CDR3 sequence: CASSPREVWVRPYEQYF. The CDR3 nucleotides are TGTGCCAGCAGCCCCAGGGAGGTGTGGGTCAGGCCCTACGAGCAGTACTTC.

The chain is built from TRBV5-1 and TRBJ2-5, with 9 bases that match TRBD1. This CDR3 region has 17 residues. The J segment lost 3 bases and the V segment lost 0 bases, leaving 9 bases of the junction unmatched. Germline loops: CDR1 SGHRS, CDR2 YFSETQ. The CDR3: CASSLALSDRGEETQYF. CDR3 coding DNA: TGCGCCAGCAGCTTGGCCCTTAGCGACAGGGGGGAAGAGACCCAGTACTTC. Complete variable domain (other parts from reference TRBV5-1 and TRBJ2-5): KAGVTQTPRYLIKTRGQQVTLSCSPISGHRSVSWYQQTPGQGLQFLFEYFSETQRNKGNFPGRFSGRQFSNSRSEMNVSTLELGDSALYLCASSLALSDRGEETQYFGPGTRLLVL.

This chain links TRBV19 with TRBJ2-1; D not certain. The V and J ends lost 3 bases and 5 bases respectively, with 8 bases between them. The CDR3 has 13 residues. The germline V gene encodes CDR1 LNHDA and CDR2 SQIVND (reference sequence). The CDR3 bases are TGTGCCAGTAGTATCGACGGAGACAATGAGCAGTTCTTC. Protein product: CASSIDGDNEQFF. Looking up the rest from reference TRBV19 and TRBJ2-1 gives the full variable domain: DGGITQSPKYLFRKEGQNVTLSCEQNLNHDAMYWYRQDPGQGLRLIYYSQIVNDFQKGDIAEGYSVSREKKESFPLTVTSAQKNPTAFYLCASSIDGDNEQFFGPGTRLTVL.

The chain combines TRBV28 with TRBJ2-7; 9 bases align to TRBD2. Trimming at V came to 5 bases and at J to 3 bases, leaving 11 bases not matched to a gene. This CDR3 spans 16 amino acids. In germline, CDR1 is MDHEN, CDR2 SYDVKM. The CDR3 loop is CASSDPAGTSHYEQYF. The CDR3 DNA reads as TGTGCCAGCAGTGACCCCGCCGGGACTAGCCACTACGAGCAGTACTTC.

The rearrangement links TRBV28 to TRBJ1-2; maybe TRBD1 (5 bases). Germline CDR1 MDHEN, CDR2 SYDVKM. V dropped 8 bases and J dropped 4 bases, with 20 bases sitting between them. The CDR3 spans 15 residues. CDR3 in DNA: TGTGCCAGCTATGGCGGGGCCAGTACTCTCTATGGCTACACCTTC. Amino acid sequence: CASYGGASTLYGYTF.

V usage is TRBV3-1 (or the pseudogene TRBV3-2) and J usage is TRBJ1-2; no reliable D call. This CDR3 is 15 amino acids long. From germline, CDR1 is LGHDT and CDR2 YNNKEL (reference sequence). Between the trimmed V and J ends, which lost 3 bases and 2 bases, there was a span of 13 bases. CDR3 protein: CASSHPRSANYGYTF. In nucleotides, the CDR3 is TGTGCCAGCAGCCACCCCAGGTCAGCCAACTATGGCTACACCTTC.

The chain's CDR3 is CASSLGRAGGQETQYF. DNA of the CDR3: TGTGCCAGCAGCTTAGGTCGCGCGGGGGGCCAAGAGACCCAGTACTTC. The genes are TRBV11-3 and TRBJ2-5; 8 nucleotides match TRBD2. The J segment lost 1 base and the V segment lost 1 base, leaving 5 bases of the junction unmatched. CDR1 and CDR2 from the germline V gene are SGHNT and YENEEA. CDR3 length: 16 residues.

This chain uses TRBV11-1 with TRBJ2-5; 9 bases match TRBD1. The CDR3 consists of 15 residues. V dropped 4 bases and J dropped 4; count of bases not matched to a gene: 7. Germline V gene data show CDR1 as SGHAT and CDR2 as FQDESV (reference sequence). The CDR3 DNA reads as TGTGCCAGCAGCTCCCCACAGGGGGCTGCAGAGACCCAGTACTTC. It specifies CASSSPQGAAETQYF.

This clone has more than one count but fewer than ten. The chain combines TRBV7-2 with TRBJ2-7; D perhaps matches TRBD1 (6 bases). V was pared by 3 bases and J by 4 bases, with 16 bases between. This CDR3 comprises 15 residues. The V gene's germline CDR1 is SGHTA and CDR2 FQGNSA. The CDR3 reads CASSFPGTRGYEQYF. CDR3 in DNA: TGTGCCAGCAGCTTCCCGGGGACAAGGGGGTACGAGCAGTACTTC.

This chain links TRBV12-3 or TRBV12-4 with TRBJ2-2, with D possibly matching TRBD2 (5 bases). The CDR3 runs 13 residues. V was trimmed by 6 bases and J by 3 bases, leaving 8 bases between them. CDR3 residues: CASSRTHTGELFF. CDR3 DNA sequence: TGTGCCAGCAGCCGGACTCACACCGGGGAGCTGTTTTTT.

This chain connects TRBV7-2 to TRBJ2-3; possible D gene TRBD1, 5 bases. Looked up from germline, CDR1 is SGHTA and CDR2 is FQGNSA. This CDR3 has 14 amino acids. V lost 3 bases, J lost 1 base, and 8 bases lay in between. CDR3 sequence: CASSFDRRTDTQYF. CDR3 coding DNA: TGTGCCAGCAGCTTCGACAGACGCACAGATACGCAGTATTTT.

CDR3 DNA: TGTGCCAGCAGAAACAGGGTGAACACTGAAGCTTTCTTT. Residues: CASRNRVNTEAFF. This sequence joins TRBV2 and TRBJ1-1, with D possibly TRBD1 on 6 matching bases. Deletions cut 6 bases from V and 0 bases from J, with 8 bases between. There are 13 residues in the CDR3. Germline values: CDR1 SNHLY, CDR2 FYNNEI.

This chain connects TRBV6-5 to TRBJ1-3; 9 nucleotides line up with TRBD1. CDR3 size: 14 residues. V dropped 5 bases and J dropped 7; count of bases not matched to a gene: 6. Germline loops: CDR1 MNHEY, CDR2 SVGAGI. The CDR3 loop is CASSKDRGRNTIYF. The CDR3 coding sequence is TGTGCCAGCAGTAAGGACAGGGGAAGGAACACCATATATTTT.

The rearrangement joins TRBV7-8 to TRBJ2-1; maybe TRBD1 (5 bases). Germline assignment: CDR1 SGHVS and CDR2 FQNEAQ. The V end was cut by 5 bases, the J end by 4 bases, with 6 bases between. The CDR3 is made up of 12 amino acids. The CDR3 DNA reads as TGTGCCAGCAGCCGACAGTACAATGAGCAGTTCTTC. It codes for CASSRQYNEQFF.

V gene TRBV7-9 combines with J gene TRBJ1-2, with D unclear. Trimming left V 5 bases short and J 6 bases short, with 16 bases between. The CDR3 is 14 residues long. Germline loops: CDR1 SEHNR, CDR2 FQNEAQ (reference sequence). The CDR3 region is CASSPWRAEDGYTF. In DNA form, the CDR3 reads TGTGCCAGCAGCCCATGGAGGGCGGAGGATGGCTACACCTTC.